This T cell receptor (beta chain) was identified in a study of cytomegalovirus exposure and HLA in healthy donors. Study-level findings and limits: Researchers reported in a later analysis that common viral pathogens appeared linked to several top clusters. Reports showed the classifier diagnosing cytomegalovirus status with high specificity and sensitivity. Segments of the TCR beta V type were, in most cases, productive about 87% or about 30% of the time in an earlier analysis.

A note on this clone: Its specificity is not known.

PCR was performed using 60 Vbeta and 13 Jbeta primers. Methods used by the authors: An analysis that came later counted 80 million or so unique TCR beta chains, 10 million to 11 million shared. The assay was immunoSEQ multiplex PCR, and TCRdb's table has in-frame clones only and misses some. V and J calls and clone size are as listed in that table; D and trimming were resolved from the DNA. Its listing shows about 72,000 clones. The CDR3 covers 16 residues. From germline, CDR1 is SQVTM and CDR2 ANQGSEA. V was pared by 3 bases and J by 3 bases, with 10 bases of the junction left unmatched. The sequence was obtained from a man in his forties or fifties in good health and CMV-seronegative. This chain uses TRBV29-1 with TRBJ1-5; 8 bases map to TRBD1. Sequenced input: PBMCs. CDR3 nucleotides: TGCAGCGTTGACCTACCAGACCAGGGGGCCAATCAGCCCCAGCATTTT. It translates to CSVDLPDQGANQPQHF.